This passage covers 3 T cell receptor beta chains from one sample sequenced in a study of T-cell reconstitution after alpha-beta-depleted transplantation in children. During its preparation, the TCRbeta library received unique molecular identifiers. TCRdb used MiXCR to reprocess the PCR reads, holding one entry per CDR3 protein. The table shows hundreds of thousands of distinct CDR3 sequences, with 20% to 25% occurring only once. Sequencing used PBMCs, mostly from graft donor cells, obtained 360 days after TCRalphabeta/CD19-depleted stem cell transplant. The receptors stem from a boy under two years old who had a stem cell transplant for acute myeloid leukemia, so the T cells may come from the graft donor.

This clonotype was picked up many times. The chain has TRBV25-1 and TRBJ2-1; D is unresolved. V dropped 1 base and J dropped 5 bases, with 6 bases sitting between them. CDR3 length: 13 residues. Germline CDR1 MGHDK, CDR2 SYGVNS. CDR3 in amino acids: CASSEWVDNEQFF. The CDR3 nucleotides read TGTGCCAGCAGTGAATGGGTTGACAATGAGCAGTTCTTC. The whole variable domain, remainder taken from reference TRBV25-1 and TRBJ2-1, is EADIYQTPRYLVIGTGKKITLECSQTMGHDKMYWYQQDPGMELHLIHYSYGVNSTEKGDLSSESTVSRIRTEHFPLTLESARPSHTSQYLCASSEWVDNEQFFGPGTRLTVL.

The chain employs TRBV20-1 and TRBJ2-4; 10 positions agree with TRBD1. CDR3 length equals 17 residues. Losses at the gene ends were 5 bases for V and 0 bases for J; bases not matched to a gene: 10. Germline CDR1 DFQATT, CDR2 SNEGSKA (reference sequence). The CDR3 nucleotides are TGCAGTGCTGGGAGGGACAGGGGACACCTAGCCAAAAACATTCAGTACTTC. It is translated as CSAGRDRGHLAKNIQYF.

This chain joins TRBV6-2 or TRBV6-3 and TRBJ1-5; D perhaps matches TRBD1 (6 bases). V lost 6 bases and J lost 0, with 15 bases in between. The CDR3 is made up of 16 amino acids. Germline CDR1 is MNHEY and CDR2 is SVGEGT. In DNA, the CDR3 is TGTGCCAGCAGACCCAACAGGGCTAATAGCAATCAGCCCCAGCATTTT. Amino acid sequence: CASRPNRANSNQPQHF.